This entry lists 20 T cell receptor beta chains sequenced from one sample in a study of Graves' ophthalmopathy and Graves' hyperthyroidism. RNA served as the template for amplifying TCR beta CDR3 regions. HTBI primers served in a first-round RT-PCR, which a second-round multiplex PCR followed. MiXCR, run by TCRdb on the multiplex PCR reads, gives a single entry per CDR3 protein. The data show more than 550,000 distinct CDR3 sequences, over 40% seen once. Sequenced material: peripheral blood. The receptor set was obtained from an adult man with Graves' ophthalmopathy.

This clonotype has ten or more counts. As DNA, the CDR3 is TGCAGTGCTAGTGGGACCAGCCAGCCCCAGCATTTT. It yields the protein CSASGTSQPQHF. The chain has TRBV20-1 and TRBJ1-5; D possibly corresponds to TRBD1 (5 bases). V was shortened by 3 bases and J by 7 bases, with 10 bases between the two germline ends. Looked up from germline, CDR1 is DFQATT and CDR2 is SNEGSKA (reference sequence). The CDR3 spans 12 residues.

This clonotype has at least ten counts. This rearrangement joins TRBV4-1 to TRBJ2-5; a possible D gene is TRBD2 (6 bases). The CDR3 extends over 16 amino acids. Trimming cost V 1 base and J 0 bases, with 12 bases left between them. Per germline, CDR1 MGHRA and CDR2 YSYEKL. CDR3 DNA: TGCGCCAGCAGCCAAGGAGTTAGCGGTAACCAAGAGACCCAGTACTTC. Protein product: CASSQGVSGNQETQYF.

Ten or more counts support this clonotype. The chain joins TRBV20-1 to TRBJ1-5; D not resolved. Germline-derived CDR1 and CDR2 are DFQATT and SNEGSKA (reference sequence). CDR3 size: 13 residues. V lost 3 bases and J lost 0, with 6 bases in between. CDR3 DNA sequence: TGCAGTGCTAGTGAGGTTAGCAATCAGCCCCAGCATTTT. It yields the protein CSASEVSNQPQHF.

V is TRBV10-3 and J is TRBJ2-2; 7 nucleotides line up with TRBD1. Germline V gene lookup returns CDR1 ENHRY and CDR2 SYGVKD. V trimming: 6 bases; J trimming: 0 bases; junction bases outside the gene matches: 7. This CDR3 has 16 amino acids. CDR3 coding DNA: TGTGCCATCAGAGACAGGGCTCTCGCGAACACCGGGGAGCTGTTTTTT. It codes for CAIRDRALANTGELFF.

A remark on this clonotype: A read error is possible here, since a much larger clone lies one base away. The chain joins TRBV7-2 to TRBJ1-6, with D maybe TRBD1 (5 bases). The CDR3 runs 17 residues. Germline CDR1 reads SGHTA; CDR2 reads FQGNSA. The CDR3 DNA follows: TGCGCCAGCAGCCAACCCATCCCCCGGGGGTCGAGTTCACCCCTCCACTTT. Encoded protein: CASSQPIPRGSSSPLHF. The variable domain in full, completed from reference TRBV7-2 and TRBJ1-6, reads GAGVSQSPSNKVTEKGKDVELRCDPISGHTALYWYRQSLGQGLEFLIYFQGNSAPDKSGLPSDRFSAERTGGSVSTLTIQRTQQEDSAVYLCASSQPIPRGSSSPLHFGNGTRLTVT.

This clonotype was found many times. The V call is TRBV6-5, the J call TRBJ1-2; 7 nucleotides match TRBD1. This CDR3 contains 14 residues. Germline CDR1 MNHEY, CDR2 SVGAGI. V trimming: 5 bases; J trimming: 4 bases; junction bases outside the gene matches: 7. The DNA of the CDR3 is TGTGCCAGCAGTCCGCTACAGGGGTCCTATGGCTACACCTTC. Translation gives CASSPLQGSYGYTF.

Only a few counts were recorded for this clonotype. This chain uses TRBV2 with TRBJ1-6; a possible D gene is TRBD1 (5 bases). V lost 6 bases and J 9 bases, leaving 12 bases between the germline ends. CDR3 length equals 13 residues. Germline lookup yields CDR1 SNHLY and CDR2 FYNNEI. CDR3 bases: TGTGCCAGCAGGGCAGGGTCGTCTTCACCCCTCCACTTT. Residues: CASRAGSSSPLHF.

This chain uses TRBV25-1 with TRBJ1-4, with D tentatively TRBD1 (6 bases). The CDR3 has 14 residues. The germline V gene has CDR1 MGHDK and CDR2 SYGVNS. The germline V and J ends were trimmed by 6 bases and 3 bases, with 11 bases remaining between them. The DNA of the CDR3 is TGTGCCAGCAGCGGACAGACCTCTAATGAAAAACTGTTTTTT. It translates to CASSGQTSNEKLFF.

This clonotype appeared many times. The chain employs TRBV7-9 and TRBJ2-5, with 9 bases identical to TRBD2. Trimming took 4 bases from V and 3 from J; bases not matched to a gene: 9. CDR3 length: 16 amino acids. Germline-derived CDR1 and CDR2 are SEHNR and FQNEAQ (reference sequence). The CDR3 DNA is TGTGCCAGCAGCTCCGGGACTAGCCTAAGGGAAGAGACCCAGTACTTC. Translated: CASSSGTSLREETQYF.

The chain uses TRBV11-1 and TRBJ1-2; perhaps TRBD1 as D (5 bases). The germline V gene encodes CDR1 SGHAT and CDR2 FQDESV (reference sequence). Trimming stripped 4 bases from V and 8 bases from J, with 14 bases between. This CDR3 is 13 amino acids long. The chain's CDR3 is CASSSYRPTGYTF. For the CDR3, the DNA is TGTGCCAGCAGCTCTTACAGGCCGACGGGCTACACCTTC.

In DNA form, the CDR3 reads TGTGCTAGTCCGCGGGGGGTCTCTGGGGCCAACGTCCTGACTTTC. This translates into CASPRGVSGANVLTF. This chain connects TRBV11-2 to TRBJ2-6; 8 nucleotides agree with TRBD2. There are 15 residues in the CDR3. The germline CDR1 and CDR2 sequences are SGHAT and FQNNGV.

This clonotype was recorded at least ten times. The chain joins TRBV7-9 to TRBJ1-2; D is undetermined. V lost 5 bases and J 7 bases, leaving 8 bases between the germline ends. The germline V gene has CDR1 SEHNR and CDR2 FQNEAQ (reference sequence). The CDR3 consists of 11 residues. The CDR3 spells CASSAFRGYTF. For the CDR3, the DNA is TGTGCCAGCAGCGCCTTTCGTGGCTACACCTTC.

The chain combines TRBV29-1 with TRBJ2-5; D may correspond to TRBD1 or TRBD2 (6 bases each). V was clipped by 3 bases and J by 5 bases, with 22 bases between them. This CDR3 is built from 16 residues. Looked up from germline, CDR1 is SQVTM and CDR2 is ANQGSEA. Written as DNA, the CDR3 is TGCAGCGTTGATACTCCGCCAGGGGAGGTCAGGGAGACCCAGTACTTC. Protein sequence: CSVDTPPGEVRETQYF.

About this clonotype: In this CDR3 the conserved last residue, phenylalanine or tryptophan, is missing, so a read error is likely. V is TRBV4-2 and J is TRBJ2-5, with 9 positions matching TRBD2. The CDR3 has 17 amino acids. Trimming removed 5 bases from V and 0 bases from J; junction bases left unmatched: 10. Germline V lookup: CDR1 LGHNA, CDR2 YNFKEQ. The CDR3, as DNA: TGTGCCAGCAGCTGGAGGGGTACTAGCGGGTACCAAGAGACCCAGTACTGC. It translates to CASSWRGTSGYQETQYC.

This clonotype is a singleton in its sample. This rearrangement joins TRBV15 to TRBJ1-3, with D possibly matching TRBD1 (5 bases). Germline V lookup: CDR1 LNHNV, CDR2 YYDKDF (reference sequence). The CDR3 runs to 12 residues. Trimming removed 8 bases from V and 7 bases from J, with 12 bases in between. CDR3 in amino acids: CATGTVRNTIYF. The CDR3, as DNA: TGTGCCACCGGGACCGTCCGGAACACCATATATTTT.

The table lists this clonotype with many counts. V usage is TRBV14 and J usage is TRBJ1-2, with 7 bases aligning to TRBD1. V trimming: 5 bases; J trimming: 8 bases; junction bases outside the gene matches: 11. The CDR3 sequence is 14 residues long. CDR1 and CDR2 from the germline V gene are SGHDN and FVKESK. DNA for the CDR3: TGTGCCAGCAGCGATCCGGGACAGAGGGAAGGCTACACCTTC. Translated: CASSDPGQREGYTF.

The CDR3 nucleotides read TGTGCCAGCGTTGGGTCAGGGAATCAGCCCCAGCATTTT. Residues: CASVGSGNQPQHF. The chain carries TRBV7-2 and TRBJ1-5; a possible D gene is TRBD1 (5 bases). Germline assignment: CDR1 SGHTA and CDR2 FQGNSA. CDR3 size: 13 residues. V lost 8 bases to trimming and J lost 4 bases, with 12 bases between them.

The sample holds a few counts of this clonotype. The gene calls are TRBV6-6 and TRBJ2-7, with D perhaps given as TRBD1 or TRBD2 (5 bases each). V lost 0 bases and J 3 bases, leaving 15 bases between the germline ends. From germline, CDR1 is MNHNY and CDR2 SVGAGI (reference sequence). The CDR3 is 16 residues long. The CDR3 DNA reads as TGTGCCAGCAGTTACTCGATTCCGGGACCATACTACGAGCAGTACTTC. Its translation: CASSYSIPGPYYEQYF.

This clonotype showed up many times. The chain combines TRBV7-9 with TRBJ2-7; D may be TRBD2 (7 bases). The CDR3 loop spans 15 amino acids. The ends were cut back, 4 bases at V and 7 bases at J, with 20 bases in the middle. CDR1 SEHNR and CDR2 FQNEAQ come from the germline V gene (reference sequence). CDR3 sequence: CASSSQGGSAWEQYF. The CDR3 nucleotides read TGTGCCAGCAGCTCACAGGGAGGGTCGGCGTGGGAGCAGTACTTC.

This clonotype was counted between two and nine times. CDR3 protein: CASRSNWGRDTDTQYF. CDR3 nucleotide sequence: TGTGCCAGCAGGTCAAATTGGGGGCGCGACACAGATACGCAGTATTTT. The chain employs TRBV7-2 and TRBJ2-3; weak D call: TRBD1 (6 bases). V lost 6 bases and J 2 bases, leaving 18 bases between the germline ends. The CDR3 loop spans 16 amino acids. Germline CDR1 SGHTA, CDR2 FQGNSA.